One T cell receptor (beta chain) is described in this entry. Measured with immunoSEQ multiplex PCR; TCRdb has only the in-frame clones, and not every one. Of some 41,000 clones in the sample, 88% are singletons; the top ten hold about 4%. This entry comes from a study of PD-L1 blockade in urothelial cancer. On the study more broadly: Prior chemotherapy in patients spanned 0 to 3 regimens. Per blood sample, T cells had a median of around 150,000.

Sequenced material: PBMCs, taken around atezolizumab (anti-PD-L1) treatment. The receptor comes from a man older than 75 with urothelial cancer.

This chain's CDR3 is CASSPGQMATNEKLFF. CDR3 DNA: TGTGCCAGCTCACCAGGACAGATGGCAACTAATGAAAAACTGTTTTTT. V gene TRBV18 combines with J gene TRBJ1-4; D is perhaps TRBD1 (6 bases). Trimming stripped 2 bases from V and 0 bases from J, with 10 bases between. CDR3 length: 16 residues. Germline V lookup: CDR1 KGHSH, CDR2 LQKENI.